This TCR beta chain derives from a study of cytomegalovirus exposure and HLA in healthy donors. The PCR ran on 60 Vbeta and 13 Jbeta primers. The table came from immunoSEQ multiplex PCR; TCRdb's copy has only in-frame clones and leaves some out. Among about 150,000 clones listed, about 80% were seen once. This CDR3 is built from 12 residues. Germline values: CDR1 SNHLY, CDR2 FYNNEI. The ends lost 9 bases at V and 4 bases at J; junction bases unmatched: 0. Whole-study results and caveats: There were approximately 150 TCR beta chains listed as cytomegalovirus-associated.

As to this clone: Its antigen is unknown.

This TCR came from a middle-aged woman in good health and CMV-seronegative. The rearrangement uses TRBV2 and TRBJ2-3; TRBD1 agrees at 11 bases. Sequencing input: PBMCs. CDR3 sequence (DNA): TGTGCCAGGGGACAGGGGGCAGATACGCAGTATTTT. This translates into CARGQGADTQYF.